This is a list of T cell receptor beta chains from one sample in a study of blood T cell repertoires in COVID-19. Using immunoSEQ multiplex PCR, the repertoire was profiled, and TCRdb retains in-frame clones only, with some absent. The sample has 60,000 to 70,000 clones, around 86% seen once. The sample comprised peripheral blood. All receptors come from a man aged 35 to 55 with COVID-19, enrolled during active disease. Each CDR3 is given with its conserved first and last residue. The D gene is left open where the match is weak. Only some rows state a clone size, as once, few, many or a class for expanded clones.

d_gene	j_gene	len	abundance	v_gene	CDR3nt	CDR3aa
TRBD2	TRBJ2-1	14	-	TRBV20-1	TGCAGTGCTAGTAACGGGGGGGCCGTAGATGAGCAGTTCTTC	CSASNGGAVDEQFF
-	TRBJ1-2	15	-	TRBV5-6	TGTGCCAGCAGCCCGGCGGGGGCGGACTACTATGGCTACACCTTC	CASSPAGADYYGYTF
TRBD1	TRBJ1-1	14	-	TRBV11-2	TGTGCCAGCAGCCTGGGACAGGGGGAGGCTGAAGCTTTCTTT	CASSLGQGEAEAFF
-	TRBJ1-5	14	few	TRBV6-5	TGTGCCAGCAACAAGGCGGATAGCAATCAGCCCCAGCATTTT	CASNKADSNQPQHF
-	TRBJ2-3	15	once	TRBV2	TGTGCCAGCAGTGAAACAGCGGAACCCACAGATACGCAGTATTTT	CASSETAEPTDTQYF
-	TRBJ1-1	13	few	TRBV5-5	TGTGCCAGCAGCTTAGCTTCTGACACTGAAGCTTTCTTT	CASSLASDTEAFF
TRBD1	TRBJ1-2	14	-	TRBV28	TGTGCCAGCAAACGAGACAGGGAAGTTCGGGGCTACACCTTC	CASKRDREVRGYTF
TRBD1	TRBJ1-5	15	-	TRBV10-3	TGTGCCATCAGTGGAGCCGGGACAGGGAATCAGCCCCAGCATTTT	CAISGAGTGNQPQHF
TRBD1	TRBJ1-6	14	few	TRBV19	TGTGCCAGTAGGGGACAGAGGGAAAATTCACCCCTCCACTTT	CASRGQRENSPLHF
-	TRBJ2-3	16	-	TRBV5-1	TGCGCCAGCAGCTTGGGTTCCAGCGCCAGCACAGATACGCAGTATTTT	CASSLGSSASTDTQYF
-	TRBJ2-7	15	-	TRBV19	TGTGCCAGTAGTGTGGGACACCTACTTCCCTACGAGCAGTACTTC	CASSVGHLLPYEQYF
TRBD1	TRBJ2-2	15	-	TRBV27	TGTGCCAGCAGTACCGGGACAGCAAACACCGGGGAGCTGTTTTTT	CASSTGTANTGELFF
-	TRBJ2-2	13	few	TRBV11-3	TGTGCCAGCAGCCCAGGGAACACCGGGGAGCTGTTTTTT	CASSPGNTGELFF
-	TRBJ1-1	19	-	TRBV5-6	TGTGCCAGCAGCTTGACCTTTATGCAATGGGTGGAGGCGACCACTGAAGCTTTCTTT	CASSLTFMQWVEATTEAFF
-	TRBJ2-7	13	-	TRBV10-3	TGTGCCATCAGTGACGGACATGCCTACGAGCAGTACTTC	CAISDGHAYEQYF
TRBD1	TRBJ1-1	14	-	TRBV13	TGTGCCAGCAGCCCTGGGACAGGGAACACTGAAGCTTTCTTT	CASSPGTGNTEAFF
-	TRBJ2-7	14	few	TRBV5-1	TGCGCCAGCAATCAAACGGACAGTGCCTACGAGCAGTACTTC	CASNQTDSAYEQYF
-	TRBJ2-5	12	-	TRBV4-2	TGTGCCAGCAGCCAAGCGAGGGAGACCCAGTACTTC	CASSQARETQYF
-	TRBJ2-7	15	-	TRBV5-1	TGCGCCAGCAGCTTGGAGCCAGGGGATTCCTACGAGCAGTACTTC	CASSLEPGDSYEQYF
-	TRBJ1-5	15	-	TRBV3-1/TRBV3-2	TGTGCCAGCAGCCAGGCGGCGGGGGGTGGTCAGCCCCAGCATTTT	CASSQAAGGGQPQHF
-	TRBJ1-4	15	-	TRBV27	TGTGCCAGCAGTCGGCGGGGGGGGACTAATGAAAAACTGTTTTTT	CASSRRGGTNEKLFF
-	TRBJ2-3	16	-	TRBV2	TGTGCCAGCAGTGGGGATAGCGGCGGGGCAACAGATACGCAGTATTTT	CASSGDSGGATDTQYF
-	TRBJ2-7	14	-	TRBV21-1	TGTGCCAGCAGCGAAACAGGGGGCACCCACGAGCAGTACTTC	CASSETGGTHEQYF
TRBD1	TRBJ1-5	16	-	TRBV19	TGTGCCAGTACCCGTTCCGGGACAGGGGCGAATCAGCCCCAGCATTTT	CASTRSGTGANQPQHF
TRBD2	TRBJ2-5	15	-	TRBV7-8	TGTGCCAGCAGCGGTCGAGCGGGGGAAACAGAGACCCAGTACTTC	CASSGRAGETETQYF
TRBD2	TRBJ2-1	14	-	TRBV15	TGTGCCACCAGCAAAGCGGGGGGTTTGTATGAGCAGTTCTTC	CATSKAGGLYEQFF
-	TRBJ1-1	15	-	TRBV9	TGTGCCAGCAGCGTGAGACGGGGGTATGACACTGAAGCTTTCTTT	CASSVRRGYDTEAFF
-	TRBJ2-2	16	few	TRBV5-1	TGCGCCAGCAGCCAGCAGGGTAATCGACTTGCCGGGGAGCTGTTTTTT	CASSQQGNRLAGELFF
TRBD1	TRBJ2-2	13	-	TRBV5-1	TGCGCCAGCAGCTCGTCCCGGGACAGGTTTCTGTTTTTT	CASSSSRDRFLFF
TRBD1	TRBJ2-7	14	-	TRBV19	TGTGCCAGTAGTAGACAGGGGATCTCCTACGAGCAGTACTTC	CASSRQGISYEQYF
-	TRBJ1-5	13	-	TRBV11-2	TGTGCCAGCAGCTTAAATCACAATCAGCCCCAGCATTTT	CASSLNHNQPQHF
-	TRBJ2-3	16	once	TRBV28	TGTGCCAGCAGTTTCCCCCCCCTTCGTGGCACAGATACGCAGTATTTT	CASSFPPLRGTDTQYF
-	TRBJ1-6	13	once	TRBV6-4	TGTGCCAGCAGCGCCGGGGGTTCCTCACCCCTCCACTTT	CASSAGGSSPLHF
-	TRBJ1-6	13	-	TRBV7-9	TGTGCCAGCAGCTTAGGGGCGTATTCACCCCTCCACTTT	CASSLGAYSPLHF
TRBD1	TRBJ1-1	13	-	TRBV25-1	TGTGCCAGCAGTGGGGGACAGACCACTGAAGCTTTCTTT	CASSGGQTTEAFF
-	TRBJ2-7	13	-	TRBV28	TGTGCCAGCAGTACAAATACCCCCTACGAGCAGTACTTC	CASSTNTPYEQYF
TRBD1	TRBJ1-6	13	-	TRBV12-5	TGTGCTAGTGTTAGGACAGGAGACGGTCCCCTCCACTTT	CASVRTGDGPLHF
-	TRBJ2-7	13	-	TRBV11-3	TGTGCCAGCAGCCAACAAGGGGACTACGAGCAGTACTTC	CASSQQGDYEQYF
-	TRBJ2-7	14	once	TRBV6-4	TGTGCCAGCAGTGACATGGACAGTTCCTACGAGCAGTACTTC	CASSDMDSSYEQYF
TRBD1	TRBJ2-2	15	-	TRBV18	TGTGCCAGCTCACCACCGACAGGGGTGACCGGGGAGCTGTTTTTT	CASSPPTGVTGELFF
TRBD2	TRBJ2-1	16	-	TRBV5-1	TGCGCCAGCAGCCGCGGACTAGCGGGGGGGTTAAACCACCAGTTCTTC	CASSRGLAGGLNHQFF
TRBD1	TRBJ2-5	16	-	TRBV10-3	TGTGCCATCAGTGAGGGGGTGACAGGGGAACGAGAGACCCAGTACTTC	CAISEGVTGERETQYF
-	TRBJ2-1	15	-	TRBV21-1	TGTGCCAGCAGCACCCGGGACACCTCCTACAATGAGCAGTTCTTC	CASSTRDTSYNEQFF
-	TRBJ1-6	13	-	TRBV5-1	TGCGCCAGCAGCTCTGGACAGCTTTCACCCCTCCACTTT	CASSSGQLSPLHF
TRBD1	TRBJ1-1	15	few	TRBV18	TGTGCCAGCTCACTGGGACAGGGAGAGAACACTGAAGCTTTCTTT	CASSLGQGENTEAFF
-	TRBJ2-2	13	-	TRBV12-3/TRBV12-4	TGTGCCAGCACCCCCGGGAACACCGGGGAGCTGTTTTTT	CASTPGNTGELFF
-	TRBJ1-6	15	-	TRBV7-2	TGTGCCAGCAGCTTAGTACAAGGACAACCTTCACCCCTCCACTTT	CASSLVQGQPSPLHF
TRBD2	TRBJ2-2	15	few	TRBV4-2	TGTGCCAGCAGCGTAACTAGCGGGGGCCCCGGGGAGCTGTTTTTT	CASSVTSGGPGELFF
-	TRBJ1-2	17	-	TRBV29-1	TGCAGCGTTGAAGAAAGTGGTGAGACAGCCTTTTACTATGGCTACACCTTC	CSVEESGETAFYYGYTF
-	TRBJ2-3	21	once	TRBV21-1	TGTGCCAGCAGCCATGGTCGGGCTAGCGGGGGAGGTGACTATGGCACAGATACGCAGTATTTT	CASSHGRASGGGDYGTDTQYF
-	TRBJ2-2	13	-	TRBV7-2	TGTGCCAGCAGCCCCCGAGGGACCGGGGAGCTGTTTTTT	CASSPRGTGELFF
-	TRBJ2-5	13	-	TRBV5-5	TGTGCCAGCAGAGCGGACTCGTGGACGACCCAGTACTTC	CASRADSWTTQYF
-	TRBJ1-5	14	-	TRBV10-3	TGTGCCATCAGTGAAGGGGGAGACAATCAGCCCCAGCATTTT	CAISEGGDNQPQHF